One T cell receptor beta chain is described in this entry. The antigen is undetermined. This specimen belongs to a study of T cell responses to AZD1222 COVID-19 vaccine. The V gene lost 9 bases and the J gene lost 2 bases, with 16 bases spanning the gap. CDR1 MDHEN and CDR2 SYDVKM come from the germline V gene. The CDR3 has 14 residues. Broader study findings: Researchers took repertoire samples only after the peak T cell response had come.

Produced via immunoSEQ multiplex PCR; TCRdb's table is partial and in-frame only. This sample has 60,000 to 75,000 clones, with 85% found just once. This TCR derives from an adult in good health. The sequences come from peripheral blood, collected on day 0 of AZD1222 vaccination. The chain links TRBV28 to TRBJ1-2; tentatively, D is TRBD1 (6 bases). The CDR3 protein is CASYSRGQNYGYTF. CDR3 nucleotides: TGTGCCAGTTATTCCAGGGGCCAGAACTATGGCTACACCTTC.